These 26 T cell receptor beta chains were all obtained from the same sample, sequenced in a study of blood T cell repertoires in COVID-19 (TCRdb year 2020). The library was produced with the immunoSEQ multiplex PCR assay. TCRdb's version of the immuneACCESS table is confined to in-frame rearrangements and falls short of the full clone set. An unresolved V gene accounts for under half of the shortfall where checked; the remainder is of unknown origin. The sample profile shows a few hundred thousand clones; around nine tenths of them were found once. Of the sample, 3% falls within the top ten clones. The sample taken for sequencing was peripheral blood. The receptors come from a human donor in a cohort sampled during active COVID-19.

The rearrangement links TRBV7-3 to TRBJ1-1, with D possibly matching TRBD1 (6 bases). The CDR3 loop spans 14 amino acids. Germline lookup yields CDR1 SGHTA and CDR2 FQGTGA. Trimming pared 0 bases from V and 5 bases from J, leaving 10 bases between. CDR3 region: CASSLTAGDTEAFF. DNA for the CDR3: TGTGCCAGCAGCTTAACGGCAGGGGATACTGAAGCTTTCTTT. Full variable domain (outside the CDR3, taken from reference TRBV7-3 and TRBJ1-1): GAGVSQTPSNKVTEKGKYVELRCDPISGHTALYWYRQSLGQGPEFLIYFQGTGAADDSGLPNDRFFAVRPEGSVSTLKIQRTERGDSAVYLCASSLTAGDTEAFFGQGTRLTVV.

The gene calls are TRBV5-1 and TRBJ2-1, with D unclear. The V and J ends lost 1 base and 8 bases respectively, with 10 bases between them. This CDR3 spans 13 amino acids. Germline V gene lookup returns CDR1 SGHRS and CDR2 YFSETQ. CDR3 in DNA: TGCGCCAGCAGCTTGAGTTCAGTCTATGAGCAGTTCTTC. Its protein product is CASSLSSVYEQFF.

V gene TRBV7-6 combines with J gene TRBJ2-7; 9 positions agree with TRBD2. The CDR3 sequence is 16 residues long. The germline V gene has CDR1 SGHVS and CDR2 FNYEAQ. V lost 4 bases, J lost 5 bases, and 12 bases stayed unmatched. CDR3 sequence: CASSSKRGAARNEQYF. The DNA for the CDR3 is TGTGCCAGCAGCTCGAAGCGGGGGGCCGCTAGAAACGAGCAGTACTTC.

This clone appeared once. The genes are TRBV7-9 and TRBJ2-5; D is ambiguous. This CDR3 has 9 residues. The germline V and J ends were trimmed by 4 bases and 13 bases, with 7 bases remaining between them. The germline V gene encodes CDR1 SEHNR and CDR2 FQNEAQ (reference sequence). The CDR3 sequence: CASSSAGYF. The CDR3 nucleotides read TGTGCCAGCAGCTCCGCCGGGTACTTC.

The chain carries TRBV2 and TRBJ1-2, with D possibly matching TRBD1 (5 bases). Germline loops: CDR1 SNHLY, CDR2 FYNNEI. This CDR3 comprises 13 residues. V lost 4 bases and J lost 1, with 7 bases in between. The CDR3 sequence: CASSGQLNYGYTF. DNA for the CDR3: TGTGCCAGCAGTGGACAGCTTAACTATGGCTACACCTTC.

In DNA, the CDR3 is TGTGCCAGCAGCCAAGAGTGGTTCCGGGGGGGGAGCACAGATACGCAGTATTTT. Translating it yields CASSQEWFRGGSTDTQYF. This sequence joins TRBV4-2 and TRBJ2-3, with 8 bases aligning to TRBD2. V gave up 0 bases and J gave up 0 bases; unmatched junction bases: 8. The CDR3 loop spans 18 amino acids. CDR1 and CDR2 (germline): LGHNA, YNFKEQ.

The chain has TRBV10-3 and TRBJ1-4; D gene uncertain. The germline CDR1 and CDR2 sequences are ENHRY and SYGVKD. This CDR3 has 12 amino acids. Trimming removed 2 bases from V and 10 bases from J, with 8 bases in between. CDR3 in amino acids: CAISEPSGKLFF. The CDR3 DNA sequence: TGTGCCATCAGTGAGCCCTCAGGAAAACTGTTTTTT.

The chain links TRBV25-1 to TRBJ1-2; 9 bases line up with TRBD1. With 4 bases clipped from V and 2 bases from J, the junction kept 2 bases outside the gene matches. The CDR3 has 14 residues. The germline gives CDR1 MGHDK, CDR2 SYGVNS. The CDR3 DNA follows: TGTGCCAGCAGTGCCGGACAGGGGAACTATGGCTACACCTTC. Translation: CASSAGQGNYGYTF.

The chain recombines TRBV25-1 with TRBJ2-5; 8 positions match TRBD1. Per the germline V gene, CDR1 is MGHDK and CDR2 is SYGVNS. V shed 4 bases and J 5 bases; nucleotides not matched to a gene: 6. CDR3 length: 14 amino acids. The chain's CDR3 is CASSGGQGTETQYF. CDR3 coding DNA: TGTGCCAGCAGTGGAGGACAGGGAACCGAGACCCAGTACTTC.

The chain has TRBV7-9 and TRBJ1-1; unclear D gene. Germline values: CDR1 SEHNR, CDR2 FQNEAQ (reference sequence). The length of the CDR3 is 16 residues. With 1 base removed from V and 7 bases from J, the gap between germline ends came to 19 bases. The CDR3 sequence: CASSLEPRLSGFEAFF. CDR3 nucleotide sequence: TGTGCCAGCAGCTTAGAACCGAGACTCAGCGGATTTGAAGCTTTCTTT.

This clone turned up a few times. The chain has TRBV30 and TRBJ2-1; 13 bases are a match to TRBD2. The CDR3 runs 14 residues. CDR1 is GTSNPN, CDR2 SVGIG, per germline (reference sequence). Trimming removed 3 bases from V and 10 bases from J; junction bases left unmatched: 6. The CDR3 protein is CAWSAGLAGREQFF. CDR3 in DNA: TGTGCCTGGAGCGCGGGACTAGCGGGGAGAGAGCAGTTCTTC.

The V gene is TRBV7-2, the J gene TRBJ2-5; D not certain. The CDR3 extends over 15 amino acids. Trimming cost V 4 bases and J 2 bases, with 14 bases left between them. In germline, CDR1 is SGHTA, CDR2 FQGNSA. The CDR3 here is CASSSSDMPQETQYF. The CDR3 DNA reads TGTGCCAGCAGCTCCTCTGACATGCCGCAAGAGACCCAGTACTTC.

The rearrangement links TRBV4-1 to TRBJ2-2; 7 bases are shared with TRBD1. Germline-derived CDR1 and CDR2 are MGHRA and YSYEKL. V shed 4 bases, J shed 8 bases, and the junction held 19 bases outside the gene matches. The length of the CDR3 is 18 residues. The CDR3 DNA reads as TGCGCCAGCAGCCGACCGATCGGACGGAAAGACAGGGTGGGGGAGCTGTTTTTT. This codes for CASSRPIGRKDRVGELFF.

The V gene is TRBV7-7, the J gene TRBJ2-3; D is undetermined. Trimming removed 5 bases from V and 0 bases from J, with 12 bases in between. There are 15 residues in the CDR3. CDR1 is SSHAT and CDR2 is FNYEAQ in the germline V gene (reference sequence). CDR3 bases: TGTGCCAGCAGCCCGAGGCAAGACAGCACAGATACGCAGTATTTT. It codes for CASSPRQDSTDTQYF.

This chain uses TRBV24-1 with TRBJ2-1; TRBD1 matches 11 bases. The CDR3 is 17 residues long. CDR1 and CDR2 from the germline V gene are KGHDR and SFDVKD. With 7 bases clipped from V and 9 bases from J, the junction kept 16 bases outside the gene matches. CDR3 sequence (DNA): TGTGCCACCAGGTCAGCCGCTGGGGGGACAGGGGGAGGTGAGCAGTTCTTC. Its protein is CATRSAAGGTGGGEQFF.

V usage is TRBV10-2 and J usage is TRBJ1-1; D ambiguous. Per the germline V gene, CDR1 is WSHSY and CDR2 is SAAADI. Trimming stripped 0 bases from V and 1 base from J, with 12 bases between. The CDR3 length is 16 residues. The CDR3 bases are TGCGCCAGCAGTGAGTCGACGAGGGTAAGGAACACTGAAGCTTTCTTT. Its protein is CASSESTRVRNTEAFF.

The chain joins TRBV15 to TRBJ1-5; D remains unclear. CDR1 and CDR2 (germline): LNHNV, YYDKDF (reference sequence). The CDR3 sequence is 15 residues long. V lost 5 bases to trimming and J lost 0 bases, with 11 bases between them. CDR3 nucleotide sequence: TGTGCCACCAGCTCCCCGGACTCTAGCAATCAGCCCCAGCATTTT. Residues: CATSSPDSSNQPQHF.

This chain joins TRBV11-3 and TRBJ2-3; no clear D gene. Trimming cost V 5 bases and J 5 bases, with 8 bases left between them. CDR1 and CDR2 (germline): SGHNT, YENEEA. The CDR3 covers 12 residues. CDR3 sequence reads: CASSGLGDTQYF. Here the CDR3 DNA reads TGTGCCAGCAGCGGGCTCGGAGATACGCAGTATTTT. The full variable domain, in which reference TRBV11-3 and TRBJ2-3 provide the parts outside the CDR3, is EAGVVQSPRYKIIEKKQPVAFWCNPISGHNTLYWYLQNLGQGPELLIRYENEEAVDDSQLPKDRFSAERLKGVDSTLKIQPAELGDSAVYLCASSGLGDTQYFGPGTRLTVL.

The chain joins TRBV3-1 (or the pseudogene TRBV3-2) to TRBJ2-3; TRBD1 aligns across 9 bases. This CDR3 has 15 residues. Germline lookup yields CDR1 LGHDT and CDR2 YNNKEL (reference sequence). Trimming took 5 bases from V and 0 from J; bases not matched to a gene: 3. CDR3 region: CASSWTGDSTDTQYF. In DNA, the CDR3 is TGTGCCAGCAGCTGGACAGGGGATAGCACAGATACGCAGTATTTT.

Notes on this clone: The sample holds other DNA sequences that translate to the same CDR3. The chain combines TRBV7-8 with TRBJ1-5; TRBD1 agrees at 8 bases. Germline V gene data show CDR1 as SGHVS and CDR2 as FQNEAQ. The CDR3 contains 15 residues. Unmatched junction bases numbered 10, after V lost 8 bases and J lost 4 bases. The CDR3 sequence is CASLPGRGRNQPQHF. CDR3 DNA: TGTGCCAGCCTCCCGGGCAGGGGGCGGAATCAGCCCCAGCATTTT.

This clone was seen just once. The V call is TRBV3-1 (or the pseudogene TRBV3-2), the J call TRBJ2-3; no definite D call. Trimming cost V 5 bases and J 4 bases, with 4 bases left between them. Germline CDR1 LGHDT, CDR2 YNNKEL (reference sequence). There are 11 residues in the CDR3. CDR3 nucleotide sequence: TGTGCCAGCAGCTACTCAGATACGCAGTATTTT. It translates to CASSYSDTQYF.

The gene calls are TRBV30 and TRBJ2-1; the D gene is possibly TRBD2 (5 bases). Trimming removed 4 bases at V and 7 bases at J, with 14 bases between. The CDR3 totals 13 residues. Germline V gene sequence: CDR1 GTSNPN, CDR2 SVGIG (reference sequence). The CDR3, as DNA: TGTGCCTGGAACCGGGTGAGGGCGAATGAGCAGTTCTTC. Translation gives CAWNRVRANEQFF.

The chain has TRBV18 and TRBJ1-1; 8 nucleotides line up with TRBD1. This CDR3 region has 15 residues. The V segment lost 5 bases and the J segment 1 base; nucleotides outside the gene matches: 6. The V gene's germline CDR1 is KGHSH and CDR2 LQKENI. The CDR3 coding sequence is TGTGCCAGCTCAGACACGGGACAGGAGAACACTGAAGCTTTCTTT. Encoded protein: CASSDTGQENTEAFF.

The rearrangement joins TRBV2 to TRBJ1-4; D is perhaps TRBD1 (5 bases). Between the trimmed V and J ends, which lost 3 bases and 3 bases, there was a span of 14 bases. Germline assignment: CDR1 SNHLY and CDR2 FYNNEI. The CDR3 is 16 amino acids. The DNA of the CDR3 is TGTGCCAGCAGTGAGTCACTTGCAGGGCCTAATGAAAAACTGTTTTTT. Translated, it gives CASSESLAGPNEKLFF.

The V gene is TRBV6-1, the J gene TRBJ1-5; TRBD1 is a possible D gene (6 bases). This CDR3 has 14 amino acids. Germline V gives CDR1 MNHNS, CDR2 SASEGT. The germline V and J ends were trimmed by 3 bases and 1 base, with 7 bases remaining between them. CDR3 sequence reads: CASSDQGSNQPQHF. The CDR3 DNA is TGTGCCAGCAGTGACCAGGGGAGCAATCAGCCCCAGCATTTT.

J is TRBJ2-1 and V is TRBV5-3, with 10 bases identical to TRBD2. TRBV5-3 is known as an ORF, though its function is uncertain. CDR3 size: 18 residues. Trimming cost V 0 bases and J 7 bases; bases outside gene matches: 13. CDR3 region: CARSLEPSLAGCTNEQFF. Here the CDR3 DNA reads TGTGCCAGAAGCTTGGAGCCCTCACTAGCGGGATGCACAAATGAGCAGTTCTTC.